The T cell receptor beta chain under discussion was sequenced for a study of control samples from healthy donors and cancer patients. This CDR3 region has 13 residues. The ends were cut back, 0 bases at V and 4 bases at J, with 5 bases in the middle. The germline V gene has CDR1 SGHRS and CDR2 YFSETQ. Here immunoSEQ multiplex PCR was the method, and the copy in TCRdb shows in-frame clones only, minus some. The sample lists about 150,000 clones; about 93% were seen once. V usage is TRBV5-1 and J usage is TRBJ2-1; D is ambiguous. Sequencing was done on a sample of blood. This TCR came from a man in his fifties or sixties in good health. The CDR3 nucleotides read TGCGCCAGCAGCTTGGACCGATACAATGAGCAGTTCTTC. Protein sequence: CASSLDRYNEQFF.